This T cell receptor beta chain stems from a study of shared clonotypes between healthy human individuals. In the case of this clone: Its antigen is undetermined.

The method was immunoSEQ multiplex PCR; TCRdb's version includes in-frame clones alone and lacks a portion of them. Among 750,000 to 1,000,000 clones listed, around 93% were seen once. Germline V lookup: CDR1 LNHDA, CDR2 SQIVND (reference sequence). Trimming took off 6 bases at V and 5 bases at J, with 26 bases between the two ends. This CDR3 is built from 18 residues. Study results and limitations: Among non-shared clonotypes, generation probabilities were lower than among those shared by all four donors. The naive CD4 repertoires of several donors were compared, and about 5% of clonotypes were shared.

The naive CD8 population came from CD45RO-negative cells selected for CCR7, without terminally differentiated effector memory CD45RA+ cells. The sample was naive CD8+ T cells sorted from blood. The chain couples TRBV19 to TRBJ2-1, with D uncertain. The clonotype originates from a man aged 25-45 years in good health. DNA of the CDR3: TGTGCCAGTAGCCCTCTACTGCAGACCGGCGCGTGGGACAATGAGCAGTTCTTC. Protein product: CASSPLLQTGAWDNEQFF.